The source of this T cell receptor (beta chain) is a study of long-term antiretroviral therapy in people with HIV. V gave up 0 bases and J gave up 2 bases, with 20 bases separating them. Germline assignment: CDR1 SGHNT and CDR2 YYREEE (reference sequence). This CDR3 is built from 18 residues. Two or more post-ART PBMC samples, plus at least one pre-ART sample, were available for each donor. Amounts of about 0.9-11 million cryopreserved PBMC were held in the samples before DNA extraction. At the survey level, the v3.0 immunoSEQ assay was run. Sequencing used immunoSEQ multiplex PCR; TCRdb keeps in-frame clones, though not all of them. The table shows some 19,000 clones, with around 80% occurring only once.

This clonotype originated in a woman in her thirties or forties with HIV. The V call is TRBV5-4, the J call TRBJ2-5; D is undetermined. This material consisted of unsorted PBMCs, taken 4.1 years after starting antiretroviral therapy. This CDR3 is CASSLGVWTTAIQETQYF. The CDR3 DNA follows: TGTGCCAGCAGCTTGGGGGTCTGGACCACAGCCATTCAAGAGACCCAGTACTTC. The full variable domain, with the rest looked up from reference TRBV5-4 and TRBJ2-5, is ETGVTQSPTHLIKTRGQQVTLRCSSQSGHNTVSWYQQALGQGPQFIFQYYREEENGRGNFPPRFSGLQFPNYSSELNVNALELDDSALYLCASSLGVWTTAIQETQYFGPGTRLLVL.